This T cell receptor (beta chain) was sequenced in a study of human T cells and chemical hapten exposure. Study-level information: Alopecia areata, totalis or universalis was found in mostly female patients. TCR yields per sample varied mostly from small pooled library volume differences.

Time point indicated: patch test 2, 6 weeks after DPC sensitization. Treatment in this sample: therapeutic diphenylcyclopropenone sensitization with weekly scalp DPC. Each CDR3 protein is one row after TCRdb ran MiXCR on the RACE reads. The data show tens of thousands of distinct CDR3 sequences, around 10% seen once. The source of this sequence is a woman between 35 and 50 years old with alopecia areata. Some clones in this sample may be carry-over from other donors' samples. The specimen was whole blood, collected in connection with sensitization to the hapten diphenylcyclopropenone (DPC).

The chain's CDR3 is CASSHGVTYEQYF. CDR3 DNA sequence: TGTGCCAGCAGCCACGGGGTGACCTACGAGCAGTACTTC. The J gene is TRBJ2-7, the V gene TRBV12-3 or TRBV12-4, with a possible D match to TRBD2 (5 bases). CDR3 length equals 13 residues. V was pared by 6 bases and J by 2 bases, with 11 bases between.